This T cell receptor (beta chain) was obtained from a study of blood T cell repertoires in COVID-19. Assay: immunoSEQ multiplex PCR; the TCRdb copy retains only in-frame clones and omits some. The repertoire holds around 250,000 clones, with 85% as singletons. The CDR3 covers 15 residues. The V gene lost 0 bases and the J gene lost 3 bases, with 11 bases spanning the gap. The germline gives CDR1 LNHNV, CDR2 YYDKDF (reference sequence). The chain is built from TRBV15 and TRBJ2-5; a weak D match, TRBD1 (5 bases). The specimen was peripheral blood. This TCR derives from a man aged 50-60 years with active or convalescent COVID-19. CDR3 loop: CATSRESRVEETQYF. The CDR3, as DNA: TGTGCCACCAGCAGAGAGAGCAGGGTGGAAGAGACCCAGTACTTC.